These T cell receptor beta chains were read from a single sample in a study of CD8 T cells in Susac syndrome. TCRdb itself ran the immunoSEQ multiplex PCR reads through MiXCR, one entry per CDR3 protein. This sample has some 100,000 distinct CDR3 sequences, with roughly 95% found just once. The sequencing sample was made of CD4+ T cells from PBMCs. The receptors were gathered from a human donor in good health. Both conserved end residues are part of each CDR3. A D gene is named only where the DNA matches it firmly.

>TRBJ1-4|TRBV9|.
TGTGCCAGCAGCGTTGGACCCCCAACTAATGAAAAACTGTTTTTT
CASSVGPPTNEKLFF
>TRBJ2-5|TRBV20-1|TRBD1
TGCAGTGCTACCCCGGGACAGGGACAAGAGACCCAGTACTTC
CSATPGQGQETQYF
>TRBJ2-7|TRBV24-1|TRBD1
TGTGCCACCAGTGATTGGGACAGGGACCCTTCCTACGAGCAGTACTTC
CATSDWDRDPSYEQYF
>TRBJ1-2|TRBV5-6|TRBD1
TGTGCCAGCAGCTTGGCTACAGGGGCTGGATATGGCTACACCTTC
CASSLATGAGYGYTF
>TRBJ2-5|TRBV7-9|.
TGTGCCAGCAGCTTTGGCGGGGGCCCCCAAGAGACCCAGTACTTC
CASSFGGGPQETQYF
>TRBJ2-7|TRBV2|TRBD1
TGTGCCAGCAGTGAAGCGCAGGGGGCTGGTGAGCAGTACTTC
CASSEAQGAGEQYF
>TRBJ1-2|TRBV4-1|TRBD1
TGCGCCAGCAGCCACCCCGGACAGGGGAACGGCTACACCTTC
CASSHPGQGNGYTF
>TRBJ1-2|TRBV19|.
TGTGCCAGTAGTAACAGGAGAGGGGGACTCTATGGCTACACCTTC
CASSNRRGGLYGYTF
>TRBJ2-5|TRBV2|.
TGTGCCAGCAGGGAGACAGTCCTTGAAAAGACCCAGTACTTC
CASRETVLEKTQYF
>TRBJ2-3|TRBV7-8|.
TGTGCCAGCAGCTTAGCGGTCCGTAATAGTCGTTTGGATACGCAGTATTTT
CASSLAVRNSRLDTQYF
>TRBJ2-3|TRBV3-1|TRBD2
TGTGCCAGCAGCCAAGGGACTAGCGGGAGGGGAGATACGCAGTATTTT
CASSQGTSGRGDTQYF
>TRBJ2-5|TRBV5-1|TRBD2
TGCGCCAGCAGCGAGGGTAGCGGGAGAGTTGAGACCCAGTACTTC
CASSEGSGRVETQYF
>TRBJ2-3|TRBV25-1|.
TGTGCCAGCAGTGAATTTAGCGAGAAGGGGAAGGATACGCAGTATTTT
CASSEFSEKGKDTQYF
>TRBJ2-1|TRBV20-1|TRBD2
TGCAGTGCCACGACCCTGACTAGCGGGTTGTCCAATGAGCAGTTCTTC
CSATTLTSGLSNEQFF
>TRBJ2-3|TRBV5-1|TRBD2
TGCGCCAGCAGCTTGGGGCTAGCGGAATTCACAGATACGCAGTATTTT
CASSLGLAEFTDTQYF